Following are 24 T cell receptor beta chains from one sample sequenced in a study of molecular identifiers for immune sequencing clone quantification. TCRdb re-analysed the PCR reads in MiXCR, keeping a single row per CDR3 protein. The repertoire holds some 580,000 distinct CDR3 sequences, with 25% as singletons. The sequencing input was naive CD8+ T cells from blood, with Jurkat cell RNA spiked in. Sample subset: FACS-sorted CD8+CD4-CCR7+CD45RA+ naive T cells. The receptors originated from a human donor in good health. Some libraries in this study had Jurkat cell RNA spiked in.

This clonotype came up a few times. The rearrangement links TRBV4-3 to TRBJ2-3; possible D gene TRBD1, 5 bases. The CDR3 extends over 13 amino acids. Trimming removed 2 bases at V and 10 bases at J, with 13 bases between. In germline, CDR1 is LGHNA, CDR2 YSLEER. CDR3 coding DNA: TGCGCCAGCAGCCAAACTAACAGGTTTCCGCAGTATTTT. As protein: CASSQTNRFPQYF.

This clonotype was counted many times. DNA for the CDR3: TGTGCCAGCAGCTTATTTCTCACAGGTCAAGAGACCCAGTACTTC. Protein: CASSLFLTGQETQYF. The chain combines TRBV7-2 with TRBJ2-5, with TRBD1 as a possible D gene (5 bases). Trimming removed 2 bases at V and 2 bases at J, with 12 bases between. In germline, CDR1 is SGHTA, CDR2 FQGNSA. The CDR3 sequence is 15 residues long.

Of note for this clonotype: This may be a read error: a much more frequent sequence differs by one nucleotide. A read error is likely, as this CDR3 ends without the conserved phenylalanine or tryptophan. V gene TRBV6-2 or TRBV6-3 combines with J gene TRBJ2-7, with 8 bases fitting TRBD1. CDR3 size: 16 residues. The trim removed 2 bases at V and 0 bases at J, leaving 6 bases unmatched. CDR1 is MNHEY and CDR2 is SVGEGT in the germline V gene. CDR3 in amino acids: CASSYPDRGFSYEQYY. CDR3 nucleotide sequence: TGTGCCAGCAGTTACCCAGACAGGGGCTTCTCCTACGAGCAGTACTAC.

The table lists this clonotype with many counts. The V and J genes are TRBV5-5 and TRBJ2-3, with TRBD2 matching 9 bases. CDR1 is SGHKS, CDR2 YYEKEE, per germline (reference sequence). CDR3 size: 18 residues. Trimming cost V 0 bases and J 3 bases; bases outside gene matches: 11. CDR3 loop: CASSLGVVAGEATDTQYF. For the CDR3, the DNA is TGTGCCAGCAGCTTGGGGGTTGTAGCGGGAGAGGCGACAGATACGCAGTATTTT.

In its sample, this clonotype was seen many times. The V call is TRBV4-1, the J call TRBJ1-2; perhaps TRBD1 as D (6 bases). From germline, CDR1 is MGHRA and CDR2 YSYEKL. The CDR3 is 15 amino acids. Trimming removed 0 bases from V and 3 bases from J, with 11 bases in between. The CDR3 bases are TGCGCCAGCAGCCAAGATTCTAGGACAGACTATGGCTACACCTTC. This encodes CASSQDSRTDYGYTF.

Points on this clonotype: This may be a read error: a much more frequent sequence differs by one nucleotide. V and J are TRBV4-3 and TRBJ2-1; 7 bases map to TRBD2. The germline CDR1 and CDR2 sequences are LGHNA and YSLEER. Germline trimming cut 1 base from V and 7 bases from J; bases unmatched to any gene: 16. The CDR3 has 18 residues. The chain's CDR3 is CASSQAPTSLTYFNEQFF. The CDR3 DNA reads TGCGCCAGCAGCCAAGCCCCGACTAGCCTGACCTACTTTAATGAGCAGTTCTTC.

This clonotype was observed a handful of times. V is TRBV30 and J is TRBJ2-7; D uncertain. V was clipped by 8 bases and J by 1 base, with 12 bases between them. This CDR3 contains 12 residues. Germline values: CDR1 GTSNPN, CDR2 SVGIG (reference sequence). This CDR3 reads CALNPPSYEQYF. DNA of the CDR3: TGTGCCCTAAACCCCCCGTCCTACGAGCAGTACTTC.

The chain joins TRBV7-6 to TRBJ2-5; 9 bases are shared with TRBD2. The germline gives CDR1 SGHVS, CDR2 FNYEAQ. The CDR3 runs to 15 residues. With V trimmed by 1 base and J by 6 bases, 6 bases remained unmatched. The CDR3 nucleotides read TGTGCCAGCAGCTTAGGGCCTAGCGGGACTCAGACCCAGTACTTC. It codes for CASSLGPSGTQTQYF.

This clonotype has more than one count but fewer than ten. This chain connects TRBV6-2 or TRBV6-3 to TRBJ2-1, with TRBD2 matching 9 bases. CDR1 is MNHEY, CDR2 SVGEGT, per germline. The CDR3 runs 17 residues. The V and J ends lost 6 bases and 3 bases, in that order; junction bases with no gene match: 12. For the CDR3, the DNA is TGTGCCAGCAGACCCGTTTTAGCGGGAGAGTACTACAATGAGCAGTTCTTC. Translated, it gives CASRPVLAGEYYNEQFF.

The chain joins TRBV21-1 to TRBJ1-5; TRBD1 is the table's D call, not checked against the DNA. TRBV21-1 is termed a pseudogene. This CDR3 spans 16 amino acids. CDR3 bases: TGTGCCAGCAGCAATAGCTGGGACAGGGGGTTCCAGCCCCAGCATTTT. It translates to CASSNSWDRGFQPQHF.

This clonotype was observed a handful of times. This chain connects TRBV24-1 to TRBJ2-1; TRBD1 agrees at 9 bases. The CDR3 consists of 17 residues. Trimming at V came to 2 bases and at J to 6 bases, leaving 10 bases not matched to a gene. In germline, CDR1 is KGHDR, CDR2 SFDVKD. For the CDR3, the DNA is TGTGCCACCAGTGATTCCCGAACAGGGGGCGTAATCAATGAGCAGTTCTTC. Encoded protein: CATSDSRTGGVINEQFF.

This clonotype was seen a few times. V is TRBV19 and J is TRBJ1-1; tentative D call: TRBD1 (6 bases). Trimming shortened V by 5 bases and J by 3 bases, and 16 bases separated the two germline ends. Looked up from germline, CDR1 is LNHDA and CDR2 is SQIVND (reference sequence). The CDR3 is 15 residues long. In DNA form, the CDR3 reads TGTGCCAGTAGTTACGGGACAAGGTCGCACACTGAAGCTTTCTTT. Protein product: CASSYGTRSHTEAFF.

Regarding this clonotype: Because the CDR3 is missing its conserved closing phenylalanine or tryptophan, this is likely a read error. The V call is TRBV12-3 or TRBV12-4, the J call TRBJ2-3; no definite D call. This CDR3 is built from 13 residues. The CDR3 sequence: CASSAVGTDTQYS. In DNA form, the CDR3 reads TGTGCTAGCAGTGCGGTCGGCACAGATACGCAGTATTCT.

The table lists this clonotype with many counts. The J gene is TRBJ2-5, the V gene TRBV5-5; D tentatively fits TRBD1 or TRBD2 (5 bases each). Germline-derived CDR1 and CDR2 are SGHKS and YYEKEE (reference sequence). The CDR3 is 16 amino acids. The ends were cut back, 6 bases at V and 7 bases at J, with 25 bases in the middle. The CDR3: CASTPPPGRTRVTQYF. CDR3 bases: TGTGCCAGCACCCCACCTCCGGGGCGGACCCGAGTGACCCAGTACTTC.

This clonotype was found many times. The V call is TRBV7-9, the J call TRBJ2-7; possibly TRBD2 for D (6 bases). This CDR3 comprises 13 residues. Trimming cost V 10 bases and J 1 base, with 14 bases left between them. The germline CDR1 and CDR2 sequences are SEHNR and FQNEAQ (reference sequence). For the CDR3, the DNA is TGTGCCATGGGGACTGGAGCGTCCTACGAGCAGTACTTC. It codes for CAMGTGASYEQYF.

This clonotype was found a few times. The chain couples TRBV28 to TRBJ2-7; TRBD1 matches at 7 bases. After removal of 1 base from V and 4 bases from J, the junction contained 7 bases not matched to a gene. The CDR3 has 15 residues. Germline V CDR1 and CDR2: MDHEN, SYDVKM. The CDR3 DNA reads as TGTGCCAGCAGTTTATCCGTAGGGGGCGGGTACGAGCAGTACTTC. Protein product: CASSLSVGGGYEQYF.

The chain links TRBV4-3 to TRBJ2-2; D perhaps matches TRBD1 (5 bases). CDR3 length equals 17 residues. Germline V gives CDR1 LGHNA, CDR2 YSLEER. V shed 0 bases and J shed 4 bases, with 15 bases lying between them. The chain's CDR3 is CASSQDLTGWCTGELFF. CDR3 DNA: TGCGCCAGCAGCCAAGATCTAACAGGATGGTGCACCGGGGAGCTGTTTTTT.

For this clonotype: With a much larger clone just one base away, this may be a read error. The genes are TRBV7-2 and TRBJ2-7; D is uncertain. Germline V gives CDR1 SGHTA, CDR2 FQGNSA. The CDR3 totals 14 residues. V shed 1 base and J shed 2 bases, with 9 bases lying between them. The CDR3 DNA sequence: TGTGCCAGCAGCTTAGGGTTACTCACCTACGAGCAGTACTTC. It encodes CASSLGLLTYEQYF.

This clonotype has a handful of counts. The gene calls are TRBV4-3 and TRBJ2-1, with 10 bases aligning to TRBD1. From germline, CDR1 is LGHNA and CDR2 YSLEER. The CDR3 is 15 residues long. Unmatched junction bases numbered 2, after V lost 5 bases and J lost 1 base. CDR3 amino acids: CASSGDRGSYNEQFF. In nucleotides, the CDR3 is TGCGCCAGCAGCGGGGACAGGGGATCCTACAATGAGCAGTTCTTC.

The table lists this clonotype with many counts. J is TRBJ1-5 and V is TRBV7-2; possibly TRBD1 for D (5 bases). V dropped 2 bases and J dropped 3 bases, with 11 bases sitting between them. The CDR3 is made up of 15 amino acids. Germline-derived CDR1 and CDR2 are SGHTA and FQGNSA. The CDR3 loop reads CASSLSPGSNQPQHF. DNA for the CDR3: TGTGCCAGCAGCTTATCCCCAGGGTCCAATCAGCCCCAGCATTTT.

This clonotype has more than one count but fewer than ten. This sequence joins TRBV18 and TRBJ2-7; TRBD2 matches at 11 bases. Trimming at V came to 6 bases and at J to 5 bases, leaving 9 bases not matched to a gene. The CDR3 runs 15 residues. Germline V CDR1 and CDR2: KGHSH, LQKENI. The CDR3 DNA sequence: TGTGCCAGCTCGTATTTTAGCGGGAGGGCCGACGAGCAGTACTTC. This codes for CASSYFSGRADEQYF.

In this sample, this clonotype turned up a few times. This sequence joins TRBV11-2 and TRBJ1-1, with TRBD1 identical over 7 bases. Looked up from germline, CDR1 is SGHAT and CDR2 is FQNNGV. J was trimmed by 6 bases and V by 1 base; bases with no gene match: 8. This CDR3 is built from 15 residues. CDR3 region: CASSLGKGADPEAFF. The DNA for the CDR3 is TGTGCCAGCAGCTTAGGGAAGGGGGCTGATCCTGAAGCTTTCTTT.

There are a few counts of this clonotype. The CDR3 DNA reads as TGTGCCAGCAGTTTAACGACAGGAGTCCCGTATATTTATGGCTACACCTTC. Protein product: CASSLTTGVPYIYGYTF. The chain links TRBV27 to TRBJ1-2; tentative D call: TRBD1 (6 bases). Looked up from germline, CDR1 is MNHEY and CDR2 is SMNVEV (reference sequence). This CDR3 contains 17 residues. The V and J ends lost 2 bases and 5 bases respectively, with 21 bases between them.

The chain combines TRBV4-2 with TRBJ1-2, with a possible D match to TRBD1 (5 bases). The CDR3 is 13 amino acids. Germline V gives CDR1 LGHNA, CDR2 YNFKEQ. V was trimmed by 11 bases and J by 3 bases, leaving 16 bases between them. The CDR3 reads CASGGGMDYGYTF. For the CDR3, the DNA is TGTGCCTCCGGCGGGGGGATGGACTATGGCTACACCTTC.